The 29 T cell receptor beta chains below were found in one sample sequenced in a study of cytomegalovirus exposure and HLA in healthy donors. A multiplex PCR was run with 60 Vbeta primers and 13 Jbeta primers. Assay: immunoSEQ multiplex PCR; the TCRdb copy retains only in-frame clones and omits some. Of approximately 140,000 clones listed, 79% were seen once; the top ten hold roughly 6%. Sequenced sample: PBMCs. All receptors come from a man between 50 and 59 years old in good health and CMV-seropositive.

The V gene is TRBV11-2, the J gene TRBJ1-3; the D gene is possibly TRBD1 (5 bases). This CDR3 comprises 14 residues. V shed 5 bases and J shed 4 bases, with 12 bases lying between them. Germline CDR1 SGHAT, CDR2 FQNNGV. The CDR3 spells CASSEDSLGNTIYF. The CDR3 bases are TGTGCCAGCAGCGAAGACAGTCTCGGAAACACCATATATTTT.

This clone was counted once. The chain is built from TRBV7-6 and TRBJ2-7, with D possibly TRBD2 on 6 matching bases. From germline, CDR1 is SGHVS and CDR2 FNYEAQ. CDR3 length equals 14 residues. V was trimmed by 0 bases and J by 6 bases, leaving 12 bases between them. This CDR3 reads CASSLAGGILEQYF. The CDR3, as DNA: TGTGCCAGCAGCTTAGCTGGGGGGATTCTCGAGCAGTACTTC.

This chain links TRBV19 with TRBJ2-7; unclear D gene. The V end was cut by 5 bases, the J end by 0 bases, with 11 bases between. The length of the CDR3 is 14 residues. Looked up from germline, CDR1 is LNHDA and CDR2 is SQIVND (reference sequence). In DNA, the CDR3 is TGTGCCAGTAGTCCCAGAGCGAGCTCCTACGAGCAGTACTTC. Its protein product is CASSPRASSYEQYF.

The chain links TRBV30 to TRBJ2-7; 8 bases fit TRBD2. J lost 2 bases, V lost 8 bases, and 8 bases had no gene match. CDR1 is GTSNPN, CDR2 SVGIG, per germline (reference sequence). The CDR3 has 13 residues. Here the CDR3 DNA reads TGTGCCGGGCGCGGGGGGCAAGCCTACGAGCAGTACTTC. Residues: CAGRGGQAYEQYF.

J is TRBJ2-4 and V is TRBV11-2; 8 nucleotides agree with TRBD1. CDR1 is SGHAT and CDR2 is FQNNGV in the germline V gene. This CDR3 is built from 14 residues. Losses at the gene ends were 5 bases for V and 5 bases for J; bases not matched to a gene: 5. In nucleotides, the CDR3 is TGTGCCAGCAGCCTTGGGACAGGTGAAAACATTCAGTACTTC. Its translation is CASSLGTGENIQYF.

V usage is TRBV11-2 and J usage is TRBJ2-5; perhaps TRBD2 as D (5 bases). Germline CDR1 reads SGHAT; CDR2 reads FQNNGV. Trimming removed 5 bases from V and 0 bases from J, with 13 bases in between. This CDR3 is built from 15 residues. CDR3 protein: CASSPIRGYQETQYF. In DNA form, the CDR3 reads TGTGCCAGCAGCCCGATACGGGGTTACCAAGAGACCCAGTACTTC.

The J gene is TRBJ1-2, the V gene TRBV7-9, with TRBD1 matching 7 bases. The germline gives CDR1 SEHNR, CDR2 FQNEAQ (reference sequence). With 5 bases clipped from V and 5 bases from J, the junction kept 2 bases outside the gene matches. This CDR3 region has 12 residues. CDR3: CASSQTGYGYTF. CDR3 nucleotide sequence: TGTGCCAGCAGCCAGACAGGGTATGGCTACACCTTC.

V and J are TRBV5-1 and TRBJ2-1; possibly TRBD2 for D (5 bases). The CDR3 is made up of 12 amino acids. Germline assignment: CDR1 SGHRS and CDR2 YFSETQ. V was trimmed by 5 bases and J by 10 bases, leaving 13 bases between them. This CDR3 reads CASRSDWEEQFF. The CDR3 region has the DNA TGCGCCAGCAGGTCGGACTGGGAGGAGCAGTTCTTC.

CDR3: CASSLWTSGILEQYF. CDR3 sequence (DNA): TGTGCCAGCAGCCTATGGACTAGCGGGATCCTGGAGCAGTACTTC. V gene TRBV14 combines with J gene TRBJ2-7; 12 bases match TRBD2. Germline V gene sequence: CDR1 SGHDN, CDR2 FVKESK. J gave up 7 bases and V 4 bases, and 8 bases lay outside the gene matches. The CDR3 consists of 15 residues.

The rearrangement links TRBV2 to TRBJ1-1, with D perhaps matching TRBD1 (6 bases). Trimming shortened V by 6 bases and J by 4 bases, and 12 bases separated the two germline ends. The CDR3 spans 13 residues. CDR1 is SNHLY and CDR2 is FYNNEI in the germline V gene. CDR3 coding DNA: TGTGCCAGCAGACTCAGGGGAAGCACTGAAGCTTTCTTT. It is translated as CASRLRGSTEAFF.

The V gene is TRBV4-2, the J gene TRBJ2-7, with TRBD2 matching over 7 bases. Germline V gene sequence: CDR1 LGHNA, CDR2 YNFKEQ. This CDR3 region has 13 residues. Trimming removed 0 bases from V and 5 bases from J; junction bases left unmatched: 1. The CDR3 is CASSQDREDEQYF. DNA for the CDR3: TGTGCCAGCAGCCAAGATCGGGAGGACGAGCAGTACTTC.

V usage is TRBV11-2 and J usage is TRBJ2-2; D is undetermined. This CDR3 is built from 13 residues. The germline V and J ends were trimmed by 5 bases and 4 bases, with 8 bases remaining between them. Per the germline V gene, CDR1 is SGHAT and CDR2 is FQNNGV. CDR3 in amino acids: CASSLTGTGELFF. CDR3 nucleotides: TGTGCCAGCAGCCTCACGGGCACCGGGGAGCTGTTTTTT. The whole variable domain, remainder taken from reference TRBV11-2 and TRBJ2-2, is EAGVAQSPRYKIIEKRQSVAFWCNPISGHATLYWYQQILGQGPKLLIQFQNNGVVDDSQLPKDRFSAERLKGVDSTLKIQPAKLEDSAVYLCASSLTGTGELFFGEGSRLTVL.

This chain connects TRBV28 to TRBJ2-7; 8 bases match TRBD2. The CDR3 runs 14 residues. CDR1 and CDR2 from the germline V gene are MDHEN and SYDVKM. Trimming took 6 bases from V and 4 from J; bases not matched to a gene: 8. In DNA, the CDR3 is TGTGCCAGCAGCCGACTAGCGTTGGGGTACGAGCAGTACTTC. Translation: CASSRLALGYEQYF. Together with reference TRBV28 and TRBJ2-7, the CDR3 gives the full variable domain: DVKVTQSSRYLVKRTGEKVFLECVQDMDHENMFWYRQDPGLGLRLIYFSYDVKMKEKGDIPEGYSVSREKKERFSLILESASTNQTSMYLCASSRLALGYEQYFGPGTRLTVT.

V gene TRBV7-9 combines with J gene TRBJ2-1, with 10 positions matching TRBD2. The ends lost 5 bases at V and 7 bases at J; junction bases unmatched: 11. The germline CDR1 and CDR2 sequences are SEHNR and FQNEAQ (reference sequence). The CDR3 is 16 amino acids. The CDR3 loop is CASSPSSGRAKNEQFF. The CDR3, as DNA: TGTGCCAGCAGCCCGTCAAGCGGGAGGGCTAAAAATGAGCAGTTCTTC. The full variable domain, in which reference TRBV7-9 and TRBJ2-1 provide the parts outside the CDR3, is DTGVSQNPRHKITKRGQNVTFRCDPISEHNRLYWYRQTLGQGPEFLTYFQNEAQLEKSRLLSDRFSAERPKGSFSTLEIQRTEQGDSAMYLCASSPSSGRAKNEQFFGPGTRLTVL.

J is TRBJ2-7 and V is TRBV15; tentatively, D is TRBD2 (5 bases). The ends were cut back, 1 base at V and 3 bases at J, with 10 bases in the middle. From germline, CDR1 is LNHNV and CDR2 YYDKDF (reference sequence). This CDR3 comprises 14 residues. For the CDR3, the DNA is TGTGCCACCAGCAGAGGCGGGCAGATCTACGAGCAGTACTTC. The encoded protein is CATSRGGQIYEQYF.

Points on this clone: The junction departs from germline at one end; a sequencing error may be responsible. The DNA for the CDR3 is TGTTCCAGCAGCTTAACATGGACAGGGCCAGAGACCCAGTACTTC. This encodes CSSSLTWTGPETQYF. This chain uses TRBV7-9 with TRBJ2-5; 8 nucleotides align to TRBD1. The germline V gene encodes CDR1 SEHNR and CDR2 FQNEAQ (reference sequence). The CDR3 length is 15 residues. The whole variable domain, filled in from reference TRBV7-9 and TRBJ2-5, reads DTGVSQNPRHKITKRGQNVTFRCDPISEHNRLYWYRQTLGQGPEFLTYFQNEAQLEKSRLLSDRFSAERPKGSFSTLEIQRTEQGDSAMYLCSSSLTWTGPETQYFGPGTRLLVL.

The chain links TRBV5-1 to TRBJ2-7; perhaps TRBD2 as D (5 bases). Trimming cost V 0 bases and J 1 base, with 17 bases left between them. This CDR3 is built from 17 residues. Germline V gives CDR1 SGHRS, CDR2 YFSETQ. CDR3 in amino acids: CASSLGDLSDKSYEQYF. CDR3 DNA sequence: TGCGCCAGCAGCTTGGGAGATCTTAGCGACAAGTCCTACGAGCAGTACTTC.

This chain connects TRBV28 to TRBJ1-2; 12 bases are a match to TRBD1. This CDR3 contains 14 residues. CDR1 is MDHEN, CDR2 SYDVKM, per germline. The ends lost 4 bases at V and 5 bases at J; junction bases unmatched: 2. CDR3 coding DNA: TGTGCCAGCAGTTCGGGACAGGGGGCTTATGGCTACACCTTC. Residues: CASSSGQGAYGYTF.

This chain links TRBV5-1 with TRBJ1-2, with 8 bases matching TRBD1. Germline CDR1 is SGHRS and CDR2 is YFSETQ. The CDR3 spans 15 residues. Trimming took 0 bases from V and 3 from J; bases not matched to a gene: 4. The CDR3 loop is CASSLGQGAHYGYTF. The CDR3 DNA is TGCGCCAGCAGCTTGGGGCAGGGGGCGCACTATGGCTACACCTTC.

This clone has a single count. The genes are TRBV19 and TRBJ1-5; TRBD1 matches 7 bases. Germline values: CDR1 LNHDA, CDR2 SQIVND (reference sequence). V trimming: 7 bases; J trimming: 4 bases; junction bases outside the gene matches: 10. This CDR3 contains 15 residues. Here the CDR3 DNA reads TGTGCCAGTACCCCCAACAGGGGATGGAATCAGCCCCAGCATTTT. As protein: CASTPNRGWNQPQHF.

This chain links TRBV7-9 with TRBJ2-2; 8 positions agree with TRBD2. V shed 5 bases and J 5 bases; nucleotides not matched to a gene: 10. The V gene's germline CDR1 is SEHNR and CDR2 FQNEAQ (reference sequence). This CDR3 spans 16 amino acids. Written as DNA, the CDR3 is TGTGCCAGCAGCCCACTAAGCGGGAGACGTACCGGGGAGCTGTTTTTT. Translation: CASSPLSGRRTGELFF.

The chain uses TRBV29-1 and TRBJ2-7, with 8 bases matching TRBD2. Looked up from germline, CDR1 is SQVTM and CDR2 is ANQGSEA. The CDR3 is made up of 12 amino acids. Unmatched junction bases numbered 1, after V lost 5 bases and J lost 1 base. The CDR3 loop reads CSVPGGSYEQYF. The CDR3 coding sequence is TGCAGCGTTCCGGGAGGGTCCTACGAGCAGTACTTC.

This chain's CDR3 is CASSPPGTSGTYEQYF. DNA of the CDR3: TGTGCCAGCAGCCCCCCCGGGACTAGCGGAACCTACGAGCAGTACTTC. This chain connects TRBV5-4 to TRBJ2-7, with TRBD2 matching over 11 bases. J gave up 2 bases and V 4 bases, and 8 bases lay outside the gene matches. The CDR3 is 16 residues long. Germline CDR1 SGHNT, CDR2 YYREEE (reference sequence). The full variable domain, rest sourced from reference TRBV5-4 and TRBJ2-7, is ETGVTQSPTHLIKTRGQQVTLRCSSQSGHNTVSWYQQALGQGPQFIFQYYREEENGRGNFPPRFSGLQFPNYSSELNVNALELDDSALYLCASSPPGTSGTYEQYFGPGTRLTVT.

The V call is TRBV18, the J call TRBJ2-1; TRBD2 might be the D (5 bases). Trimming cost V 2 bases and J 1 base, with 9 bases left between them. Germline CDR1 and CDR2: KGHSH and LQKENI. The CDR3 is made up of 15 amino acids. CDR3 loop: CASSPASGSYNEQFF. The CDR3 DNA reads as TGTGCCAGCTCACCAGCCAGCGGATCCTACAATGAGCAGTTCTTC.

The chain joins TRBV28 to TRBJ2-3, with D possibly being TRBD2 (5 bases). V lost 5 bases to trimming and J lost 1 base, with 13 bases between them. The CDR3 is 15 residues long. The germline V gene encodes CDR1 MDHEN and CDR2 SYDVKM. The CDR3 loop reads CASSITGSRTDTQYF. The CDR3 DNA follows: TGTGCCAGCAGTATCACGGGGAGCCGCACAGATACGCAGTATTTT. The whole variable domain, remainder taken from reference TRBV28 and TRBJ2-3, is DVKVTQSSRYLVKRTGEKVFLECVQDMDHENMFWYRQDPGLGLRLIYFSYDVKMKEKGDIPEGYSVSREKKERFSLILESASTNQTSMYLCASSITGSRTDTQYFGPGTRLTVL.

J is TRBJ2-5 and V is TRBV28, with 7 positions matching TRBD2. The germline CDR1 and CDR2 sequences are MDHEN and SYDVKM. J gave up 7 bases and V 10 bases, and 12 bases lay outside the gene matches. The CDR3 runs 13 residues. CDR3 protein: CAIRGAGPGTQYF. CDR3 bases: TGTGCCATTAGGGGAGCGGGACCCGGGACCCAGTACTTC. Supplemented by reference TRBV28 and TRBJ2-5, the full variable domain reads DVKVTQSSRYLVKRTGEKVFLECVQDMDHENMFWYRQDPGLGLRLIYFSYDVKMKEKGDIPEGYSVSREKKERFSLILESASTNQTSMYLCAIRGAGPGTQYFGPGTRLLVL.

This clone has a handful of counts. The chain links TRBV5-1 to TRBJ2-1; D unclear. The ends were cut back, 7 bases at V and 2 bases at J, with 16 bases in the middle. This CDR3 contains 15 residues. Germline assignment: CDR1 SGHRS and CDR2 YFSETQ. As DNA, the CDR3 is TGCGCCAGCGCTAGAACCAGCAGTACCTACAATGAGCAGTTCTTC. This sequence encodes CASARTSSTYNEQFF.

The chain uses TRBV27 and TRBJ2-4, with D perhaps TRBD2 (6 bases). Germline lookup yields CDR1 MNHEY and CDR2 SMNVEV (reference sequence). The V and J ends lost 6 bases and 5 bases respectively, with 17 bases between them. This CDR3 has 15 residues. CDR3 sequence: CASSLLGTGENIQYF. The CDR3 DNA sequence: TGTGCCAGCAGCCTACTCGGGACTGGGGAAAACATTCAGTACTTC.

The chain recombines TRBV18 with TRBJ2-1, with D perhaps matching TRBD2 (6 bases). Trimming removed 4 bases from V and 4 bases from J, with 20 bases in between. Per the germline V gene, CDR1 is KGHSH and CDR2 is LQKENI. The CDR3 is 17 residues long. CDR3 loop: CASSRSPQDYPYNEQFF. The CDR3 region has the DNA TGTGCCAGCTCACGTTCACCTCAGGACTATCCATACAATGAGCAGTTCTTC.